The 19 T cell receptor beta chains presented below share a single source sample, sequenced in a study of metastatic and nonmetastatic thyroid tumors. Nobody among the patients had been given any treatment before thyroid surgery. From the PCR reads, TCRdb re-called clones with MiXCR. The sample has about 27,000 clones, roughly 15% seen once. The sample taken for sequencing was blood. These receptors were collected from a male donor with papillary thyroid cancer or a benign thyroid nodule (not recorded which). Some clones in this sample may be carry-over from other donors' samples.

This clone has a handful of counts. J is TRBJ2-1 and V is TRBV28; 7 bases align to TRBD2. Germline CDR1 reads MDHEN; CDR2 reads SYDVKM. V dropped 11 bases and J dropped 0; count of bases not matched to a gene: 10. This CDR3 comprises 15 residues. This CDR3 reads CAATSWSSSYNEQFF. DNA of the CDR3: TGTGCCGCGACTAGCTGGAGCTCCTCCTACAATGAGCAGTTCTTC.

This clone was seen more than once but under ten times. Different DNA sequences within this sample yield the same CDR3. This rearrangement joins TRBV11-1 to TRBJ2-7; 10 bases are shared with TRBD1. This CDR3 contains 17 residues. The ends lost 2 bases at V and 4 bases at J; junction bases unmatched: 11. Germline CDR1 reads SGHAT; CDR2 reads FQDESV (reference sequence). CDR3 sequence (DNA): TGTGCCAGCAGCTTATCGGGAGGGGGACAGGGGCAATACGAGCAGTACTTC. This gives the protein CASSLSGGGQGQYEQYF.

Regarding this clone: A read error is likely, as this CDR3 ends without the conserved phenylalanine or tryptophan. This chain uses TRBV18 with TRBJ1-4, with D tentatively TRBD1 (5 bases). V lost 2 bases to trimming and J lost 7 bases, with 14 bases between them. The CDR3 spans 15 residues. CDR1 is KGHSH and CDR2 is LQKENI in the germline V gene. The CDR3: CASSPYGGSAEKLFL. The CDR3 DNA reads as TGTGCCAGCTCACCATATGGGGGGTCGGCTGAAAAACTGTTTTTG.

This clone was seen at least ten times. The chain carries TRBV5-1 and TRBJ2-5, with 8 nucleotides matching TRBD1. Germline V lookup: CDR1 SGHRS, CDR2 YFSETQ. Trimming removed 3 bases from V and 5 bases from J; junction bases left unmatched: 3. This CDR3 spans 13 amino acids. The CDR3 nucleotides are TGCGCCAGCAGCTCGACAGGGGTCGAGACCCAGTACTTC. Its translation is CASSSTGVETQYF.

By share of the sample, this clone is medium-sized. The chain employs TRBV20-1 and TRBJ2-7; weak D call: TRBD2 (5 bases). The CDR3 contains 14 residues. In germline, CDR1 is DFQATT, CDR2 SNEGSKA (reference sequence). V lost 1 base and J lost 0, with 10 bases in between. The CDR3 reads CSARVDWSSYEQYF. DNA for the CDR3: TGCAGTGCTAGAGTGGACTGGAGCTCCTACGAGCAGTACTTC.

This clone was observed a handful of times. The chain employs TRBV6-1 and TRBJ2-7, with 8 bases identical to TRBD1. The germline V gene has CDR1 MNHNS and CDR2 SASEGT. Trimming removed 5 bases from V and 1 base from J; junction bases left unmatched: 7. The CDR3 loop spans 15 amino acids. The CDR3 region has the DNA TGTGCCAGCAGTCTGGGACAGGTTTGGTCCTACGAGCAGTACTTC. Protein: CASSLGQVWSYEQYF.

This clone was detected ten times or more. The V gene is TRBV6-2 or TRBV6-3, the J gene TRBJ1-1; D uncertain. Per germline, CDR1 MNHEY and CDR2 SVGEGT. This CDR3 spans 14 amino acids. V was cut by 2 bases and J by 0 bases, with 7 bases left in between. The CDR3 sequence is CASSYPYMNTEAFF. CDR3 nucleotide sequence: TGTGCCAGCAGTTACCCCTACATGAACACTGAAGCTTTCTTT.

This clone was recorded many times. The J gene is TRBJ1-5, the V gene TRBV3-1; no clear D. From germline, CDR1 is LGHDT and CDR2 YNNKEL (reference sequence). Trimming left V 4 bases short and J 1 base short, with 5 bases between. This CDR3 region has 13 residues. As DNA, the CDR3 is TGTGCCAGCAGCCCCGCCAGCAATCAGCCCCAGCATTTT. As protein: CASSPASNQPQHF.

This clone occurred many times. The V call is TRBV5-4, the J call TRBJ1-2, with D unresolved. Per germline, CDR1 SGHNT and CDR2 YYREEE (reference sequence). Trimming removed 0 bases from V and 5 bases from J, with 17 bases in between. The CDR3 loop spans 16 amino acids. The CDR3 bases are TGTGCCAGCAGCTTGGATCTTGCACCGGCACCTTATGGCTACACCTTC. It translates to CASSLDLAPAPYGYTF.

This clone occurred many times. The rearrangement joins TRBV5-4 to TRBJ1-6, with D possibly matching TRBD1 (5 bases). The CDR3 spans 15 residues. Germline CDR1 is SGHNT and CDR2 is YYREEE (reference sequence). V lost 2 bases and J 3 bases, leaving 9 bases between the germline ends. The CDR3 sequence: CASSFGGDYNSPLHF. The CDR3 DNA sequence: TGTGCCAGCAGCTTCGGGGGAGACTATAATTCACCCCTCCACTTT.

This clone was recorded many times. The chain employs TRBV6-1 and TRBJ2-2, with TRBD2 matching over 9 bases. The CDR3 consists of 17 residues. Trimming at V came to 10 bases and at J to 4 bases, leaving 16 bases not matched to a gene. CDR1 and CDR2 (germline): MNHNS, SASEGT. As DNA, the CDR3 is TGTGCCACCAGAGAGGGCGGGAGGGCCTCGGGCACCGGGGAGCTGTTTTTT. It is translated as CATREGGRASGTGELFF.

This clone occurred many times. The V gene is TRBV6-1, the J gene TRBJ2-7; D might be TRBD2 (6 bases). The CDR3 length is 13 residues. V was trimmed by 3 bases and J by 5 bases, leaving 11 bases between them. Per the germline V gene, CDR1 is MNHNS and CDR2 is SASEGT. Here the CDR3 DNA reads TGTGCCAGCAGTGAGAGCCCGGGAGACGAGCAGTACTTC. It translates to CASSESPGDEQYF.

Ten or more counts support this clone. V usage is TRBV10-2 and J usage is TRBJ1-5; D gene unclear. The CDR3 has 13 amino acids. V lost 3 bases to trimming and J lost 5 bases, with 8 bases between them. The V gene's germline CDR1 is WSHSY and CDR2 SAAADI. The DNA of the CDR3 is TGCGCCAGCAGTGACAGGAGTTATCAGCCCCAGCATTTT. This codes for CASSDRSYQPQHF.

This clone was counted many times. The chain joins TRBV30 to TRBJ2-7; 7 bases agree with TRBD1. Germline values: CDR1 GTSNPN, CDR2 SVGIG (reference sequence). V trimming: 1 base; J trimming: 3 bases; junction bases outside the gene matches: 15. The CDR3 is made up of 17 amino acids. In DNA form, the CDR3 reads TGTGCCTGGAGTGCTGGAATGACAGGGTTGATAGGCTACGAGCAGTACTTC. Amino acid sequence: CAWSAGMTGLIGYEQYF.

This clone came up many times. The rearrangement joins TRBV19 to TRBJ2-7; D not certain. Trimming removed 1 base at V and 6 bases at J, with 10 bases between. The germline V gene encodes CDR1 LNHDA and CDR2 SQIVND (reference sequence). CDR3 size: 13 residues. CDR3 in amino acids: CASSIGLKREQYF. The CDR3 coding sequence is TGTGCCAGTAGTATAGGACTTAAACGCGAGCAGTACTTC.

In regard to this clone: This clone may be a read error of a much larger clone one base away. The gene calls are TRBV5-6 and TRBJ2-1; TRBD2 matches at 10 bases. V gave up 2 bases and J gave up 4 bases; unmatched junction bases: 12. Per germline, CDR1 SGHDT and CDR2 YYEEEE. The CDR3 sequence is 18 residues long. CDR3 protein: CASSFRLAGDPLYNEQFF. DNA of the CDR3: TGTGCCAGCAGCTTTCGGCTAGCGGGAGACCCATTGTACAATGAGCAGTTCTTC.

This clone was observed at least ten times. The genes are TRBV11-2 and TRBJ1-2, with D possibly TRBD1 on 6 matching bases. V gave up 3 bases and J gave up 4 bases, with 15 bases separating them. Germline values: CDR1 SGHAT, CDR2 FQNNGV. The CDR3 has 15 residues. CDR3 in amino acids: CASSLEGGWGYGYTF. CDR3 DNA sequence: TGTGCCAGCAGCTTGGAGGGGGGGTGGGGCTATGGCTACACCTTC. Complete variable domain (other parts from reference TRBV11-2 and TRBJ1-2): EAGVAQSPRYKIIEKRQSVAFWCNPISGHATLYWYQQILGQGPKLLIQFQNNGVVDDSQLPKDRFSAERLKGVDSTLKIQPAKLEDSAVYLCASSLEGGWGYGYTFGSGTRLTVV.

The CDR3 DNA reads as TGTGCCAGCTCACCACCGGGATACATCTACGAGCAGTACTTC. Translating gives CASSPPGYIYEQYF. The chain carries TRBV18 and TRBJ2-7; D ambiguous. The germline V gene encodes CDR1 KGHSH and CDR2 LQKENI. V lost 0 bases, J lost 3 bases, and 9 bases lay in between. This CDR3 is built from 14 residues.

The CDR3 DNA is TGTGCCAGCAGAAGACAGAACACCGGGGAGCTGTTTTTT. Encoded protein: CASRRQNTGELFF. This chain links TRBV27 with TRBJ2-2, with D hard to call. The CDR3 spans 13 residues. The germline V gene encodes CDR1 MNHEY and CDR2 SMNVEV (reference sequence). Trimming cost V 6 bases and J 1 base, with 6 bases left between them.